There are a few counts of the clone carrying this T cell receptor beta chain. No antigen is known for it. TCRdb re-called the 5' RACE reads through MiXCR, storing one row per CDR3 protein. The sample holds roughly 770,000 distinct CDR3 sequences, roughly 18% seen once. Germline lookup yields CDR1 MNHNS and CDR2 SASEGT. The CDR3 sequence is 14 residues long. V dropped 6 bases and J dropped 9; count of bases not matched to a gene: 9. This sample is drawn from a study of identical twins. General study findings and limits: Memory repertoires lacked the insertion deficit that abundant cord blood beta clonotypes showed.

This sample also appeared in a second study, on T cells expressing NK-cell markers. That source adds: Sorted CD3+CD56+NKG2C+, CD3+CD56+NKG2C- and CD3+CD56-NKG2C+ T-cell subsets were beta-chain profiled.

This clonotype originated in a woman aged 18-35 years in good health. Sequencing was carried out using PBMCs. This sequence joins TRBV6-1 and TRBJ2-1, with 9 bases fitting TRBD1. This chain's CDR3 is CASRTGTGQIEQFF. The CDR3 DNA reads TGTGCCAGCAGAACCGGGACAGGGCAAATTGAGCAGTTCTTC.